The sequence of this T cell receptor beta chain was determined in a study of blood T cell repertoires in COVID-19. Study summary: Sites across the United States, Italy and Spain contributed samples from acute and convalescent COVID-19. The analysed material was cDNA or gDNA that came from T cells, B-cell-depleted T cells, or PBMCs.

The V end lost 3 bases, the J end lost 8 bases, and 8 bases lay between the germline ends. Germline CDR1 reads SGHKS; CDR2 reads YYEKEE (reference sequence). The CDR3 runs 11 residues. This table comes from immunoSEQ multiplex PCR, and its TCRdb copy is limited to in-frame clones, with some not included. The table includes 250,000 or so clones, roughly 84% detected once. In its sample, this clone was seen a few times. The rearrangement links TRBV5-5 to TRBJ1-2, with D unresolved. This TCR was sampled from a woman between 40 and 50 years old who had recovered from COVID-19. The specimen was peripheral blood. CDR3 sequence: CASSWAMGYTF. CDR3 nucleotide sequence: TGTGCCAGCAGCTGGGCGATGGGCTACACCTTC. The variable domain in full, completed from reference TRBV5-5 and TRBJ1-2, reads DAGVTQSPTHLIKTRGQQVTLRCSPISGHKSVSWYQQVLGQGPQFIFQYYEKEERGRGNFPDRFSARQFPNYSSELNVNALLLGDSALYLCASSWAMGYTFGSGTRLTVV.